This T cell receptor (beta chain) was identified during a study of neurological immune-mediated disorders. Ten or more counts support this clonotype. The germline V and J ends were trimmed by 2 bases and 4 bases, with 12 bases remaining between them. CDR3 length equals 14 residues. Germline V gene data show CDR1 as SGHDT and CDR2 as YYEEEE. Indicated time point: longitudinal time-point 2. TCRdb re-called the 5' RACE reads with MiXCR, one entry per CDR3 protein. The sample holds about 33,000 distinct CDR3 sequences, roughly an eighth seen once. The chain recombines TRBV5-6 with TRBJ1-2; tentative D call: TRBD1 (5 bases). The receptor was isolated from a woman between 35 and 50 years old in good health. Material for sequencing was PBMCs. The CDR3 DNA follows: TGTGCCAGCAGCTTCGGGGACGTGGGCTATGGCTACACCTTC. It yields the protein CASSFGDVGYGYTF.